Listed below are T cell receptor beta chains from one sample, sequenced in a study of OX40 agonist ivuxolimab in advanced cancers. Profiled with immunoSEQ multiplex PCR; TCRdb holds only in-frame clones, not every one. The repertoire includes fewer than 80,000 clones, 85% of them detected once, and about 5.9% sits in the top ten. The starting material was CD4+ or CD8+ T cells sorted from blood, obtained in a trial of the OX40 agonist ivuxolimab. The receptors derive from an adult with an advanced solid tumor such as melanoma, head and neck, liver or kidney cancer. Each CDR3 is given with its conserved first and last residue. The order of the fields is V gene, J gene, clone size, D gene, CDR3 DNA, CDR3 protein. A D gene is named only where the DNA matches it firmly. Not every row has a clone size; where given, it reads once, few, many or a size class.

v_gene: TRBV5-1
j_gene: TRBJ1-2
abundance: -
d_gene: -
CDR3nt: TGCGCCAGCAGCTTAACCCAGGGAATGAGCGGCTACACCTTC
CDR3aa: CASSLTQGMSGYTF

v_gene: TRBV7-9
j_gene: TRBJ1-2
abundance: -
d_gene: TRBD1
CDR3nt: TGTGCCAGCAGCCAGTCTTCGGGACAGGGCTTTGGCTACACCTTC
CDR3aa: CASSQSSGQGFGYTF

v_gene: TRBV7-7
j_gene: TRBJ2-1
abundance: once
d_gene: TRBD2
CDR3nt: TGTGCTAGCAGCTCCAAGGGGATCGGGCTAGCGGAGTACAATGAGCAGTTCTTC
CDR3aa: CASSSKGIGLAEYNEQFF

v_gene: TRBV14
j_gene: TRBJ2-5
abundance: -
d_gene: -
CDR3nt: TGTGCCAGCAGCCAAGATCGTGGGGGCCAAGAGACCCAGTACTTC
CDR3aa: CASSQDRGGQETQYF

v_gene: TRBV5-4
j_gene: TRBJ2-2
abundance: -
d_gene: TRBD2
CDR3nt: TGTGCCAGCAGCGGGACTAGGAACACCGGGGAGCTGTTTTTT
CDR3aa: CASSGTRNTGELFF

v_gene: TRBV10-3
j_gene: TRBJ1-2
abundance: -
d_gene: -
CDR3nt: TGTGCCATCAGTGAGATGTTGCGGGGGGCGGCTGGCTACACCTTC
CDR3aa: CAISEMLRGAAGYTF

v_gene: TRBV5-1
j_gene: TRBJ1-6
abundance: -
d_gene: TRBD1
CDR3nt: TGCGCCAGCAGCTTGGCCTCAGGGGGAGACCTCAGCTCCTATAATTCACCCCTCCACTTT
CDR3aa: CASSLASGGDLSSYNSPLHF

v_gene: TRBV5-1
j_gene: TRBJ1-4
abundance: -
d_gene: TRBD1
CDR3nt: TGCGCCAGCAGCGTACAGGGGGCTAATGAAAAACTGTTTTTT
CDR3aa: CASSVQGANEKLFF

v_gene: TRBV4-3
j_gene: TRBJ1-2
abundance: -
d_gene: -
CDR3nt: TGCGCCAGCAGCCAAGATGAGGTTGCTAAAGGGGGCTACACCTTC
CDR3aa: CASSQDEVAKGGYTF

v_gene: TRBV7-8
j_gene: TRBJ1-5
abundance: -
d_gene: -
CDR3nt: TGTGCCAGCAGCTCCCCTGAGGCTAAAGATAGCAATCAGCCCCAGCATTTT
CDR3aa: CASSSPEAKDSNQPQHF

v_gene: TRBV18
j_gene: TRBJ2-7
abundance: -
d_gene: -
CDR3nt: TGTGCCAGCTCACCTACCATTCACCACGAGCAGTACTTC
CDR3aa: CASSPTIHHEQYF

v_gene: TRBV5-4
j_gene: TRBJ1-1
abundance: -
d_gene: -
CDR3nt: TGTGCCAGCAGCACGACAGGGAACACTGAAGCTTTCTTT
CDR3aa: CASSTTGNTEAFF

v_gene: TRBV9
j_gene: TRBJ1-4
abundance: -
d_gene: TRBD1
CDR3nt: TGTGCCAGCAGCGTTAACAGGGGTGGTCTAGGTGAAAAACTGTTTTTT
CDR3aa: CASSVNRGGLGEKLFF

v_gene: TRBV2
j_gene: TRBJ2-2
abundance: -
d_gene: -
CDR3nt: TGTGCCAGCCGTAGACAAGGAGTGAACACCGGGGAGCTGTTTTTT
CDR3aa: CASRRQGVNTGELFF

v_gene: TRBV6-5
j_gene: TRBJ2-7
abundance: -
d_gene: TRBD1
CDR3nt: TGTGCCAGCAGTTACTCAGGGACAGGTTTTTACGAGCAGTACTTC
CDR3aa: CASSYSGTGFYEQYF

v_gene: TRBV7-2
j_gene: TRBJ2-5
abundance: -
d_gene: -
CDR3nt: TGTGCCAGCAGAAGGACAGCCCAAGAGACCCAGTACTTC
CDR3aa: CASRRTAQETQYF

v_gene: TRBV5-1
j_gene: TRBJ1-1
abundance: few
d_gene: -
CDR3nt: TGCGCCAGCAGTAAGCGGGGCCGAACGGCGAACGCTGAAGCTTTCTTT
CDR3aa: CASSKRGRTANAEAFF

v_gene: TRBV18
j_gene: TRBJ2-1
abundance: -
d_gene: TRBD2
CDR3nt: TGTGCCAGCTCACCATCGTCACTAGCGGACCACAATGAGCAGTTCTTC
CDR3aa: CASSPSSLADHNEQFF

v_gene: TRBV7-6
j_gene: TRBJ2-7
abundance: -
d_gene: TRBD2
CDR3nt: TGTGCCAGCAGCTCGCAACGACTAGCGGGGGCCCGAAGCTCCTACGAGCAGTACTTC
CDR3aa: CASSSQRLAGARSSYEQYF

v_gene: TRBV6-5
j_gene: TRBJ1-5
abundance: -
d_gene: -
CDR3nt: TGTGCCAGCAGTCTCGGGACGGGACGGTGGCCCCAGCATTTT
CDR3aa: CASSLGTGRWPQHF

v_gene: TRBV10-3
j_gene: TRBJ2-5
abundance: -
d_gene: TRBD1
CDR3nt: TGTGCCATCAGCCAAGACAGGGGTGGGACACAAGAGACCCAGTACTTC
CDR3aa: CAISQDRGGTQETQYF

v_gene: TRBV20-1
j_gene: TRBJ1-3
abundance: -
d_gene: -
CDR3nt: TGCAGTGCTAGAGTAGAAAACACCATATATTTT
CDR3aa: CSARVENTIYF

v_gene: TRBV19
j_gene: TRBJ2-1
abundance: -
d_gene: -
CDR3nt: TGTGCCAGTAGTTGGGCTTATTCCTACAATGAGCAGTTCTTC
CDR3aa: CASSWAYSYNEQFF

v_gene: TRBV5-4
j_gene: TRBJ1-2
abundance: few
d_gene: TRBD1
CDR3nt: TGTGCCAGCAGCTGGGACAGGCCGGGTGGCTACACCTTC
CDR3aa: CASSWDRPGGYTF

v_gene: TRBV18
j_gene: TRBJ1-5
abundance: few
d_gene: TRBD1
CDR3nt: TGTGCCAGCTCCCCCGACAGGGGAGGCAATCAGCCCCAGCATTTT
CDR3aa: CASSPDRGGNQPQHF

v_gene: TRBV28
j_gene: TRBJ2-5
abundance: -
d_gene: TRBD1
CDR3nt: TGTGCCAGCAGGCTACAGGGGTTTATAGAGACCCAGTACTTC
CDR3aa: CASRLQGFIETQYF

v_gene: TRBV30
j_gene: TRBJ2-5
abundance: -
d_gene: TRBD1
CDR3nt: TGTGCCTGGACGCAGGGGGTGCAAGAGACCCAGTACTTC
CDR3aa: CAWTQGVQETQYF

v_gene: TRBV4-1
j_gene: TRBJ1-2
abundance: -
d_gene: TRBD1
CDR3nt: TGCGCCAGCAGCCAGGACAGGGTGGTAGCTAATGGCTACACCTTC
CDR3aa: CASSQDRVVANGYTF

v_gene: TRBV7-9
j_gene: TRBJ2-2
abundance: -
d_gene: TRBD2
CDR3nt: TGTGCCAGCAGCCCAGCAGTAAGCGGGGCCAACACCGGGGAGCTGTTTTTT
CDR3aa: CASSPAVSGANTGELFF

v_gene: TRBV29-1
j_gene: TRBJ2-1
abundance: once
d_gene: -
CDR3nt: TGCAGCGGAAGACAGGGAGGGGGGGTGTTCTTC
CDR3aa: CSGRQGGGVFF

v_gene: TRBV28
j_gene: TRBJ1-1
abundance: -
d_gene: -
CDR3nt: TGTGCCAGCAGTTTATGGTCCACACCACCCAAAGACACTGAAGCTTTCTTT
CDR3aa: CASSLWSTPPKDTEAFF

v_gene: TRBV30
j_gene: TRBJ2-7
abundance: -
d_gene: TRBD2
CDR3nt: TGTGCCTGGAGTCGTTCTAGGCTAGCGGGAGGCGAGCAGTACTTC
CDR3aa: CAWSRSRLAGGEQYF

v_gene: TRBV2
j_gene: TRBJ1-2
abundance: -
d_gene: TRBD1
CDR3nt: TGTGCCAGCAGGGGCCGGGACAGTCATGGCTACACCTTC
CDR3aa: CASRGRDSHGYTF

v_gene: TRBV19
j_gene: TRBJ2-1
abundance: -
d_gene: TRBD2
CDR3nt: TGTGCCAGTACCCATATCGCTAGCGGGAACAATGAGCAGTTCTTC
CDR3aa: CASTHIASGNNEQFF